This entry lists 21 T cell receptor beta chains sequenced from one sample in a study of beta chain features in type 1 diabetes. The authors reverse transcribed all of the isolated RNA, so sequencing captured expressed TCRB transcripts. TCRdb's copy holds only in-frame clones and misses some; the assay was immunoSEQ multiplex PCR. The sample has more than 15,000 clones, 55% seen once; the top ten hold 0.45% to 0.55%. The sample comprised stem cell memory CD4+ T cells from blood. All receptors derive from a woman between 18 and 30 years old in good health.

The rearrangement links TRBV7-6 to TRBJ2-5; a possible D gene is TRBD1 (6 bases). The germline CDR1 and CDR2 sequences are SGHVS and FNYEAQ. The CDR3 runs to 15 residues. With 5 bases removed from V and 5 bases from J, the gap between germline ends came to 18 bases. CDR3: CASSPRQVVMETQYF. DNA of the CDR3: TGTGCCAGCAGCCCAAGACAGGTAGTGATGGAGACCCAGTACTTC.

The CDR3 sequence is CASSPGGPSAYEQYF. CDR3 nucleotides: TGTGCCAGCAGCCCTGGGGGCCCGAGTGCCTACGAGCAGTACTTC. The chain has TRBV6-5 and TRBJ2-5; TRBD1 might be the D (6 bases). The end of the DNA is better explained by TRBJ2-7, so the J call may be wrong. The CDR3 has 15 residues. Germline V gene data show CDR1 as MNHEY and CDR2 as SVGAGI.

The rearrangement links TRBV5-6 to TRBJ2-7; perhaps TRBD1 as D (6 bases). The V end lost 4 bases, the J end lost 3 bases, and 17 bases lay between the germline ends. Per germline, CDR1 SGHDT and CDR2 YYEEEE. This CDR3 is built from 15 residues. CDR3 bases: TGTGCCAGCAGCCAATTCCCCGGGACAATCTACGAGCAGTACTTC. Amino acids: CASSQFPGTIYEQYF.

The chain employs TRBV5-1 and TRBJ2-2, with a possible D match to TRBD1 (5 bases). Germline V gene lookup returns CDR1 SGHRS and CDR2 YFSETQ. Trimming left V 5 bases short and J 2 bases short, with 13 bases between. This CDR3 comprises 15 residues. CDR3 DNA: TGCGCCAGCAGTATGAACAGGCTAAACACCGGGGAGCTGTTTTTT. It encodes CASSMNRLNTGELFF.

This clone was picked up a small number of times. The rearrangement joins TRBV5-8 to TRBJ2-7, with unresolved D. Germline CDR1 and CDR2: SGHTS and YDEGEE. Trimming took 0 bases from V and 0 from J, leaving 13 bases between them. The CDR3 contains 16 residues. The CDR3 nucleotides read TGTGCCAGCAGCTTGGTGGTGCCAGGATCCTCCTACGAGCAGTACTTC. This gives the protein CASSLVVPGSSYEQYF.

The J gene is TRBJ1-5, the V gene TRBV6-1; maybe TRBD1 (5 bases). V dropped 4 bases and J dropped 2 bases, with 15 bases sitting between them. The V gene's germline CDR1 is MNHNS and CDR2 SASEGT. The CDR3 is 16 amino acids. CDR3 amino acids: CASSGGGSGGNQPQHF. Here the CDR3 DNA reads TGTGCCAGCAGTGGCGGGGGATCTGGGGGCAATCAGCCCCAGCATTTT.

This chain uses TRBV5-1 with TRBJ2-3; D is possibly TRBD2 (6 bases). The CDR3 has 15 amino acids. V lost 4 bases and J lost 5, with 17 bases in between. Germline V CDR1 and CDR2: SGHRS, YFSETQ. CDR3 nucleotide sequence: TGCGCCAGCAGCGATGTGACTAGTTCCGGAGATACGCAGTATTTT. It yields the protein CASSDVTSSGDTQYF.

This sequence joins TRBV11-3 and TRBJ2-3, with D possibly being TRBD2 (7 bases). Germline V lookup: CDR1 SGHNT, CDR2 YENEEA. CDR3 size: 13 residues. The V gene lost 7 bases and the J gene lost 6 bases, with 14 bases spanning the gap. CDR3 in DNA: TGTGCCAGCAAACCGGGGGGCCAGGATACGCAGTATTTT. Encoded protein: CASKPGGQDTQYF.

CDR3 nucleotide sequence: TGTGCCAGCAGCGGTGGTCAGGGACTGACTGGGGCCAACGTCCTGACTTTC. It codes for CASSGGQGLTGANVLTF. The gene calls are TRBV11-2 and TRBJ2-6; weak D call: TRBD2 (6 bases). The CDR3 extends over 17 amino acids. CDR1 SGHAT and CDR2 FQNNGV come from the germline V gene. V lost 5 bases and J lost 2, with 16 bases in between. Drawing the rest from reference TRBV11-2 and TRBJ2-6, the complete variable domain is EAGVAQSPRYKIIEKRQSVAFWCNPISGHATLYWYQQILGQGPKLLIQFQNNGVVDDSQLPKDRFSAERLKGVDSTLKIQPAKLEDSAVYLCASSGGQGLTGANVLTFGAGSRLTVL.

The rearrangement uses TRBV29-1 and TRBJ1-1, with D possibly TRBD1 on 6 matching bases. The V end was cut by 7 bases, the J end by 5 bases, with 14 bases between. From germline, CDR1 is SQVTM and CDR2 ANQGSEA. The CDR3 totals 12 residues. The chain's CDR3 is CSAYRDWTEAFF. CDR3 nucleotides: TGCAGCGCCTACAGGGATTGGACTGAAGCTTTCTTT. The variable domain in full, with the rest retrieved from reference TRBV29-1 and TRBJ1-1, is SAVISQKPSRDICQRGTSLTIQCQVDSQVTMMFWYRQQPGQSLTLIATANQGSEATYESGFVIDKFPISRPNLTFSTLTVSNMSPEDSSIYLCSAYRDWTEAFFGQGTRLTVV.

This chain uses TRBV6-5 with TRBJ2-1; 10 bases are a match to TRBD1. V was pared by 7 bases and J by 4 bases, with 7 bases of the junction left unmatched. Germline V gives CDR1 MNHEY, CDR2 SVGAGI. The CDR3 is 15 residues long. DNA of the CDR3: TGTGCCAGCACCCCCGGGACAGGGGTATACAATGAGCAGTTCTTC. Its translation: CASTPGTGVYNEQFF.

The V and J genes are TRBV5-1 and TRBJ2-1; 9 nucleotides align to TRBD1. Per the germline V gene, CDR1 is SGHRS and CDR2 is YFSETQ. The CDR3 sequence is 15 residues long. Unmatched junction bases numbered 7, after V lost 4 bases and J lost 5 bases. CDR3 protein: CASSAGQGSNNEQFF. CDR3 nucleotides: TGCGCCAGCAGCGCGGGACAGGGATCTAACAATGAGCAGTTCTTC.

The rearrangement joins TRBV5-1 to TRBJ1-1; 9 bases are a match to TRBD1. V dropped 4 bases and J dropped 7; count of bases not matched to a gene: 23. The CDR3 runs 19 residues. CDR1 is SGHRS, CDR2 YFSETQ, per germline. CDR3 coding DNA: TGCGCCAGCAGCCCCTCCGGTGTGGGACAGGGATCCATAGAAGGTGAAGCTTTCTTT. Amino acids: CASSPSGVGQGSIEGEAFF.

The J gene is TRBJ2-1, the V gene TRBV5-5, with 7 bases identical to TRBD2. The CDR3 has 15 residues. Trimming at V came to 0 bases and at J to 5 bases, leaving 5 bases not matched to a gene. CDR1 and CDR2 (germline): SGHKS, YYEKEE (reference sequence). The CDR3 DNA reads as TGTGCCAGCAGCTTGGGTCAGGGAGGGCACAATGAGCAGTTCTTC. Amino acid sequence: CASSLGQGGHNEQFF. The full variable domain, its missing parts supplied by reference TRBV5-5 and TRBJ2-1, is DAGVTQSPTHLIKTRGQQVTLRCSPISGHKSVSWYQQVLGQGPQFIFQYYEKEERGRGNFPDRFSARQFPNYSSELNVNALLLGDSALYLCASSLGQGGHNEQFFGPGTRLTVL.

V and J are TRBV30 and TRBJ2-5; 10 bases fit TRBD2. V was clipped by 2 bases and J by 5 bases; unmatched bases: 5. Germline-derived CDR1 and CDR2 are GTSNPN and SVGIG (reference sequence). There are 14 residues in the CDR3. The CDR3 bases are TGTGCCTGGAGTTCCGGGACTAGCGAGGAGACCCAGTACTTC. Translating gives CAWSSGTSEETQYF.

The CDR3 here is CASSQDDRPEHTEAFF. The CDR3 DNA sequence: TGCGCCAGCAGCCAAGACGACAGGCCGGAGCACACTGAAGCTTTCTTT. This chain uses TRBV4-1 with TRBJ1-1; possible D gene TRBD1, 6 bases. CDR3 length equals 16 residues. The germline CDR1 and CDR2 sequences are MGHRA and YSYEKL. V lost 0 bases and J lost 3, with 14 bases in between.

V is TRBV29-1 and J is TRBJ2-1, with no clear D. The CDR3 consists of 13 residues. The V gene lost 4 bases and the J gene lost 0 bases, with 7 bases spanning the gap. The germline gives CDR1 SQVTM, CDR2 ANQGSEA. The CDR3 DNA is TGCAGCGTTGTAAGGAGCTCCTACAATGAGCAGTTCTTC. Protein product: CSVVRSSYNEQFF.

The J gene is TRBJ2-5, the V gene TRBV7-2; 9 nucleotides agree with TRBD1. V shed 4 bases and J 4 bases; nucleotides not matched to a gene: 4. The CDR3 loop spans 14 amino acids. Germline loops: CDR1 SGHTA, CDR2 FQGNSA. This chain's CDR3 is CASSSRQGGETQYF. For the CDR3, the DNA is TGTGCCAGCAGCTCGCGACAGGGGGGAGAGACCCAGTACTTC.

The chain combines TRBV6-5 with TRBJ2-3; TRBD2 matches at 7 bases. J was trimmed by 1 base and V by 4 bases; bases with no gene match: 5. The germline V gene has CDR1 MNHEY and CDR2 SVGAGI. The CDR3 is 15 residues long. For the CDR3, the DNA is TGTGCCAGCAGTTTGTCCAGCGGGGGCACAGATACGCAGTATTTT. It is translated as CASSLSSGGTDTQYF.

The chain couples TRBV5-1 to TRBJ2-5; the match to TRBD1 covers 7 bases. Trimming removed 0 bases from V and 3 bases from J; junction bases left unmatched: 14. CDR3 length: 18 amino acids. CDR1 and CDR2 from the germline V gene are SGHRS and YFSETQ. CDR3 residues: CASSLEKDRRFGKETQYF. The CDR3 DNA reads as TGCGCCAGCAGCTTGGAAAAGGACAGGCGATTTGGGAAAGAGACCCAGTACTTC.

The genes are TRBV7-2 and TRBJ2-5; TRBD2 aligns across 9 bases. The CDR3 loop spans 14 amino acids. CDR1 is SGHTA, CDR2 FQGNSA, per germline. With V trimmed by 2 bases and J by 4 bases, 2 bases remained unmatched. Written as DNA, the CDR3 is TGTGCCAGCAGCTTAAAACTAGCGGGAGAGACCCAGTACTTC. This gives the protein CASSLKLAGETQYF.